This entry lists 14 T cell receptor beta chains sequenced from one sample in a study of human T cells and chemical hapten exposure. The time point: pre-sensitization, week 0. Specified treatment: therapeutic diphenylcyclopropenone sensitization with weekly scalp DPC. Each CDR3 protein is one row after TCRdb ran MiXCR on the RACE reads. This table has under 100,000 distinct CDR3 sequences, 8.5% appearing once. Here the sequenced sample was whole blood, taken in connection with sensitization to the hapten diphenylcyclopropenone (DPC). The receptors originated from a middle-aged man with alopecia areata. Some clones in this sample may be carry-over from other donors' samples.

This clonotype occurred a few times. This chain connects TRBV7-9 to TRBJ1-4; 10 nucleotides line up with TRBD1. The CDR3 covers 16 residues. Germline V gives CDR1 SEHNR, CDR2 FQNEAQ (reference sequence). J was trimmed by 8 bases and V by 5 bases; bases with no gene match: 11. The CDR3 loop reads CASSRKGTGETEKLFF. In nucleotides, the CDR3 is TGTGCCAGCAGCCGAAAAGGGACAGGGGAAACAGAAAAACTGTTTTTT.

This clonotype has more than one count but fewer than ten. The chain links TRBV10-3 to TRBJ1-4, with 7 positions matching TRBD1. J lost 0 bases, V lost 6 bases, and 13 bases had no gene match. CDR1 and CDR2 (germline): ENHRY, SYGVKD. CDR3 length: 18 amino acids. Here the CDR3 reads CAISKDRPEVTTNEKLFF. CDR3 sequence (DNA): TGTGCCATCAGCAAGGACAGGCCGGAGGTAACAACTAATGAAAAACTGTTTTTT.

This clonotype showed up many times. The rearrangement links TRBV15 to TRBJ2-3, with D tentatively TRBD2 (6 bases). V was trimmed by 0 bases and J by 0 bases, leaving 10 bases between them. CDR1 and CDR2 from the germline V gene are LNHNV and YYDKDF (reference sequence). This CDR3 comprises 16 residues. CDR3 sequence reads: CATSRDPGVSTDTQYF. Here the CDR3 DNA reads TGTGCCACCAGCAGAGATCCGGGAGTTAGCACAGATACGCAGTATTTT.

This clonotype was counted a few times. This chain joins TRBV5-1 and TRBJ1-3; D is unclear. Trimming cost V 3 bases and J 0 bases, with 16 bases left between them. CDR3 length: 17 amino acids. Germline V gene sequence: CDR1 SGHRS, CDR2 YFSETQ. The CDR3 loop is CASSSSPRVDSGNTIYF. The CDR3 DNA reads TGCGCCAGCAGCTCCTCACCGCGGGTGGACTCTGGAAACACCATATATTTT.

In this sample, this clonotype turned up a few times. V usage is TRBV14 and J usage is TRBJ2-7, with a possible D match to TRBD1 (7 bases). Germline V CDR1 and CDR2: SGHDN, FVKESK. Trimming removed 1 base from V and 6 bases from J, with 10 bases in between. The CDR3 covers 13 residues. The CDR3 coding sequence is TGTGCCAGCAGCCAAGTCAGGGGGGCCGAGCAGTACGTC. This gives the protein CASSQVRGAEQYV.

There are many counts of this clonotype. The gene calls are TRBV20-1 and TRBJ1-5; 7 bases map to TRBD1. The V and J ends lost 2 bases and 9 bases, in that order; junction bases with no gene match: 7. CDR1 DFQATT and CDR2 SNEGSKA come from the germline V gene (reference sequence). The CDR3 consists of 13 residues. CDR3 nucleotides: TGCAGTGCTAGACCCACAGGGGAAAGGCCCCAGCATTTT. Its protein product is CSARPTGERPQHF.

The sample holds one count of this clonotype. V and J are TRBV7-2 and TRBJ2-1, with 10 bases aligning to TRBD2. V shed 1 base, J shed 4 bases, and the junction held 4 bases outside the gene matches. The length of the CDR3 is 16 residues. Germline V CDR1 and CDR2: SGHTA, FQGNSA. In DNA form, the CDR3 reads TGTGCCAGCAGCTTAGGTGCACTAGCGGGATACAATGAGCAGTTCTTC. Translated, it gives CASSLGALAGYNEQFF.

As concerns this clonotype: A read error may explain this, as a much larger clone is one base away. The CDR3, as DNA: TGTGCCAGCAGCCCAAATAGCAATCAGCCCAAGCATTTT. The encoded protein is CASSPNSNQPKHF. This sequence joins TRBV6-6 and TRBJ1-5; D call uncertain. Germline-derived CDR1 and CDR2 are MNHNY and SVGAGI (reference sequence). This CDR3 contains 13 residues.

The chain recombines TRBV5-1 with TRBJ2-7, with 7 bases aligning to TRBD2. CDR3 length equals 16 residues. The V and J ends lost 3 bases and 3 bases, in that order; junction bases with no gene match: 12. CDR1 and CDR2 (germline): SGHRS, YFSETQ. The CDR3 coding sequence is TGCGCCAGCAGCTCAGGGAGCGGGACGGAGGGCTACGAGCAGTACGTC. This codes for CASSSGSGTEGYEQYV.

This clonotype was counted many times. The V call is TRBV2, the J call TRBJ2-3; 7 bases are shared with TRBD1. Germline values: CDR1 SNHLY, CDR2 FYNNEI. With 8 bases clipped from V and 4 bases from J, the junction kept 6 bases outside the gene matches. The CDR3 spans 13 residues. The CDR3 DNA reads TGTGCCAGCGCCCGCGACAGGGCAGATACGCAGTATTTT. Translated, it gives CASARDRADTQYF.

The rearrangement links TRBV11-2 to TRBJ2-1; 11 bases fit TRBD2. Per the germline V gene, CDR1 is SGHAT and CDR2 is FQNNGV. Germline trimming cut 5 bases from V and 1 base from J; bases unmatched to any gene: 4. The CDR3 contains 16 residues. DNA of the CDR3: TGTGCCAGCAGCCCTATAGCGGGAGGGTCCTACAATGAGCAGTTCTTC. Its protein is CASSPIAGGSYNEQFF.

This clonotype was seen only a few times. The chain has TRBV7-8 and TRBJ2-1, with D uncertain. Trimming cost V 1 base and J 8 bases, with 18 bases left between them. This CDR3 contains 16 residues. Germline V gene data show CDR1 as SGHVS and CDR2 as FQNEAQ. The CDR3 sequence: CASSLDIDPRVDEQFF. The CDR3 nucleotides read TGTGCCAGCAGCTTAGATATCGACCCTAGGGTCGATGAGCAGTTCTTC.

The chain carries TRBV20-1 and TRBJ1-6; 9 nucleotides line up with TRBD1. The V gene end was trimmed by 6 bases and the J gene end by 0 bases; junction bases not matched to a gene: 3. The CDR3 is 15 amino acids. Germline V lookup: CDR1 DFQATT, CDR2 SNEGSKA (reference sequence). DNA of the CDR3: TGCAGTGCGAGGGACAGGGCCTCCTATAATTCACCCCTCCACTTT. Translated, it gives CSARDRASYNSPLHF.

This clonotype was detected many times. This chain connects TRBV6-1 to TRBJ1-1; D unresolved. This CDR3 comprises 10 residues. The ends were cut back, 1 base at V and 11 bases at J, with 5 bases in the middle. Germline V gene lookup returns CDR1 MNHNS and CDR2 SASEGT. The CDR3 is CASSEVGAFF. CDR3 DNA sequence: TGTGCCAGCAGTGAAGTCGGGGCTTTCTTT.